The 11 T cell receptor beta chains reported below all come from one sample, sequenced in a study of T cell changes during pregnancy in multiple sclerosis (dated by TCRdb to about 2019). The library was prepared using the immunoSEQ multiplex PCR assay. TCRdb carries this immuneACCESS record with in-frame sequences only. Its versions omit some clonotypes, under half of them owing to an unresolved V gene in the studies checked, with the rest unexplained. This sample has approximately 38,000 clones in its table, and 91% of those were observed once. The ten largest clones capture 5% to 6.5% of the sample. The material was CD8+ T cells from peripheral blood mononuclear cells, obtained in the second trimester of pregnancy. Receptor source: a female donor with multiple sclerosis, enrolled in a pregnancy study.

The CDR3 region has the DNA TGCGCCAGCAGCTTGGGGCAGGGGCGCGACGAGCAGTACTTC. Translating it yields CASSLGQGRDEQYF. This chain links TRBV5-1 with TRBJ2-7; TRBD1 might be the D (6 bases). CDR3 length equals 14 residues. Per germline, CDR1 SGHRS and CDR2 YFSETQ. The ends were cut back, 0 bases at V and 5 bases at J, with 12 bases in the middle.

This clone is a singleton in its sample. The chain employs TRBV7-9 and TRBJ2-7, with 8 positions matching TRBD2. Germline CDR1 is SEHNR and CDR2 is FQNEAQ (reference sequence). Trimming cost V 5 bases and J 0 bases; bases outside gene matches: 12. CDR3 size: 17 residues. The CDR3 DNA reads as TGTGCCAGCAGCCCCCTCCCCGGGGGGGCTAACTCCTACGAGCAGTACTTC. Translated, it gives CASSPLPGGANSYEQYF.

The chain carries TRBV4-2 and TRBJ2-7, with 13 bases matching TRBD2. V shed 4 bases, J shed 4 bases, and the junction held 16 bases outside the gene matches. Germline CDR1 LGHNA, CDR2 YNFKEQ. This CDR3 is 19 amino acids long. Written as DNA, the CDR3 is TGTGCCAGCAGCCCCCAGGAGACTAGCGGGGGGTGGGGTTATTACGAGCAGTACTTC. This translates into CASSPQETSGGWGYYEQYF.

The chain recombines TRBV13 with TRBJ1-2; 9 bases fit TRBD1. The trim removed 6 bases at V and 8 bases at J, leaving 7 bases unmatched. The CDR3 extends over 13 amino acids. Germline assignment: CDR1 PRHDT and CDR2 FYEKMQ (reference sequence). The CDR3 loop is CASRQRQGGGYTF. The CDR3 DNA sequence: TGTGCCAGCAGACAACGACAGGGGGGAGGCTACACCTTC.

This chain's CDR3 is CASSFKSGTGYGYTF. Here the CDR3 DNA reads TGTGCCAGCAGCTTTAAATCCGGGACAGGGTATGGCTACACCTTC. This chain joins TRBV5-6 and TRBJ1-2; 9 positions match TRBD1. CDR1 SGHDT and CDR2 YYEEEE come from the germline V gene. With V trimmed by 2 bases and J by 5 bases, 7 bases remained unmatched. The CDR3 has 15 residues.

This clone was observed a single time. The CDR3 DNA sequence: TGTGCCACCAGCAGCGTTCAGACAGACCTGGATGGCTACACCTTC. Translation: CATSSVQTDLDGYTF. The chain couples TRBV15 to TRBJ1-2; a possible D gene is TRBD1 (5 bases). The CDR3 is 15 amino acids. The germline V gene encodes CDR1 LNHNV and CDR2 YYDKDF (reference sequence). The V and J ends lost 3 bases and 6 bases respectively, with 17 bases between them.

V gene TRBV2 combines with J gene TRBJ2-7; D might be TRBD2 (6 bases). Germline lookup yields CDR1 SNHLY and CDR2 FYNNEI. CDR3 length: 13 amino acids. V was shortened by 8 bases and J by 3 bases, with 14 bases between the two germline ends. CDR3 sequence: CASDRREVYEQYF. The DNA of the CDR3 is TGTGCCAGCGATCGGCGGGAAGTCTACGAGCAGTACTTC.

In its sample, this clone was seen once. This chain connects TRBV19 to TRBJ1-2; unclear D gene. The germline gives CDR1 LNHDA, CDR2 SQIVND (reference sequence). This CDR3 is 14 amino acids long. The V and J ends lost 3 bases and 2 bases respectively, with 10 bases between them. CDR3 DNA sequence: TGTGCCAGTAGTATGGGCCAGGAAAACTATGGCTACACCTTC. Residues: CASSMGQENYGYTF.

This chain joins TRBV28 and TRBJ2-6, with D possibly TRBD2 on 6 matching bases. The CDR3 is 15 residues long. Germline V gene data show CDR1 as MDHEN and CDR2 as SYDVKM. V was clipped by 1 base and J by 9 bases, with 13 bases between them. CDR3 coding DNA: TGTGCCAGCAGTTTATCGGATCGGGGAGGCAACGTCCTGACTTTC. Translating gives CASSLSDRGGNVLTF.

The rearrangement uses TRBV5-1 and TRBJ1-1; a possible D gene is TRBD1 (6 bases). Germline V gene lookup returns CDR1 SGHRS and CDR2 YFSETQ. V lost 0 bases and J lost 2, with 8 bases in between. The CDR3 totals 14 residues. CDR3 DNA: TGCGCCAGCAGCTTGGGGGGGCCCAACACTGAAGCTTTCTTT. Translated, it gives CASSLGGPNTEAFF.

The chain has TRBV5-8 and TRBJ2-1; D remains ambiguous. CDR1 and CDR2 (germline): SGHTS, YDEGEE. CDR3 length: 15 amino acids. V lost 0 bases and J 0 bases, leaving 7 bases between the germline ends. The CDR3 nucleotides are TGTGCCAGCAGCTTGGGCACGAGCTCCTACAATGAGCAGTTCTTC. Translated, it gives CASSLGTSSYNEQFF.